The 3 T cell receptor beta chains in this list originate from one sample, sequenced in a study of Tregs in tolerant kidney transplant recipients. Measured with immunoSEQ multiplex PCR; TCRdb has only the in-frame clones, and not every one. The specimen's table records about 48,000 clones. This specimen consisted of CD4+ T cells from blood, obtained before the transplant. Receptors were obtained from a human donor who received a combined kidney and bone marrow transplant.

Concerning this clone: Coverage ceases 3 residues before the CDR3 finishes, and the germline J gene fills in the end. J is TRBJ2-5 and V is TRBV5-1, with 11 bases lining up with TRBD2. CDR3 size: 15 residues. V shed 10 bases, J shed 0 bases, and the junction held 8 bases outside the gene matches. CDR1 and CDR2 from the germline V gene are SGHRS and YFSETQ. CDR3 bases read: TGCGCCGGCTCCATGGGACTAGCGGACCAAGAGACC. Amino acid sequence: CAGSMGLADQET. The CDR3 as a whole reads CAGSMGLADQETQYF.

Concerning this clone itself: The sequence runs out 3 residues before the end of the CDR3; the remainder is reconstructed from the germline J gene. The gene calls are TRBV19 and TRBJ1-1; possibly TRBD1 for D (5 bases). CDR1 and CDR2 (germline): LNHDA, SQIVND (reference sequence). CDR3 length: 13 amino acids. CDR3 sequence reads: CASSLPFGGEAFF. The part of the CDR3 DNA that was read is TGTGCCAGTAGTCTCCCCTTCGGGGGGGAA.

As to this clone: The read terminates 3 residues ahead of where the CDR3 ends, so the germline J gene completes it. The rearrangement joins TRBV23-1 to TRBJ1-4; possibly TRBD1 for D (6 bases). TRBV23-1 is annotated as an ORF whose role is uncertain. Trimming stripped 3 bases from V and 5 bases from J, with 10 bases between. This CDR3 has 14 residues. CDR3 loop: CASSQGARNEKLFF. The covered CDR3 bases are TGCGCCAGCAGTCAGGGGGCTCGGAATGAAAAA.